The 27 T cell receptor beta chains given below trace back to one sample, sequenced in a study of cytomegalovirus exposure and HLA in healthy donors. Amplification used 60 Vbeta primers and 13 Jbeta primers. Data came from immunoSEQ multiplex PCR; TCRdb stores just in-frame clones and leaves some out. The sample lists 120,000 or so clones, 83% seen once, with about 20% in the top ten. The sequenced material came from PBMCs. Source of these receptors: a man aged 18 to 30 in good health and CMV-seropositive.

V is TRBV27 and J is TRBJ1-1; 8 positions match TRBD1. The CDR3 runs 11 residues. Germline V gene sequence: CDR1 MNHEY, CDR2 SMNVEV (reference sequence). V gave up 7 bases and J gave up 10 bases; unmatched junction bases: 5. In DNA, the CDR3 is TGTGCCAGCACCTCGGGGACAGGAGCTTTCTTT. It codes for CASTSGTGAFF.

The chain uses TRBV30 and TRBJ2-5, with 8 bases lining up with TRBD1. This CDR3 spans 13 amino acids. The V segment lost 6 bases and the J segment 4 bases; nucleotides outside the gene matches: 7. Germline CDR1 and CDR2: GTSNPN and SVGIG (reference sequence). The CDR3 DNA reads TGTGCCTGCCCGACAGGGGTGGGAGAGACCCAGTACTTC. Its protein is CACPTGVGETQYF.

Remarks on this clone: A much larger clone differs from this one at a single base, so this may be a read error. In DNA form, the CDR3 reads TGTGCCAGCAGCGGACAGGGGGTGTATGGCTACACCTTC. Translated, it gives CASSGQGVYGYTF. V gene TRBV6-5 combines with J gene TRBJ1-2; TRBD1 matches at 10 bases. Unmatched junction bases numbered 3, after V lost 6 bases and J lost 5 bases. Germline V gives CDR1 MNHEY, CDR2 SVGAGI. This CDR3 is built from 13 residues.

The chain recombines TRBV19 with TRBJ2-7, with TRBD1 as a possible D gene (6 bases). This CDR3 contains 14 residues. Per germline, CDR1 LNHDA and CDR2 SQIVND (reference sequence). Trimming removed 6 bases at V and 3 bases at J, with 15 bases between. The CDR3 bases are TGTGCCAGTAGCCTACGGGACACTTTCTACGAGCAGTACTTC. Its translation: CASSLRDTFYEQYF.

In nucleotides, the CDR3 is TGTGCCAGCATCGGCGGACAGTATTCCTACGAGCAGTACTTC. This gives the protein CASIGGQYSYEQYF. The chain links TRBV6-1 to TRBJ2-7, with a weak D call TRBD1 (6 bases). The ends were cut back, 7 bases at V and 1 base at J, with 14 bases in the middle. Germline V CDR1 and CDR2: MNHNS, SASEGT. The CDR3 loop spans 14 amino acids.

The chain carries TRBV9 and TRBJ2-1; TRBD2 is a possible D gene (6 bases). The CDR3 has 13 amino acids. V was pared by 3 bases and J by 6 bases, with 10 bases between. The germline CDR1 and CDR2 sequences are SGDLS and YYNGEE. DNA of the CDR3: TGTGCCAGCAGCGGGGGGGTTCCCAATGAGCAGTTCTTC. Protein sequence: CASSGGVPNEQFF.

This CDR3 is CASSLVGGSQPQHF. In DNA, the CDR3 is TGTGCCAGCAGCTTAGTAGGGGGATCTCAGCCCCAGCATTTT. The chain carries TRBV5-5 and TRBJ1-5, with D perhaps TRBD1 (6 bases). CDR1 is SGHKS and CDR2 is YYEKEE in the germline V gene (reference sequence). The CDR3 has 14 amino acids. Trimming left V 2 bases short and J 6 bases short, with 12 bases between.

This chain joins TRBV30 and TRBJ1-1, with TRBD1 matching 7 bases. The CDR3 sequence is 12 residues long. Trimming cost V 5 bases and J 10 bases; bases outside gene matches: 10. Germline lookup yields CDR1 GTSNPN and CDR2 SVGIG (reference sequence). The CDR3 loop reads CAWGQENLSAFF. CDR3 in DNA: TGTGCCTGGGGACAGGAGAATTTATCAGCTTTCTTT.

V gene TRBV5-4 combines with J gene TRBJ2-2, with 9 bases identical to TRBD1. V dropped 2 bases and J dropped 7; count of bases not matched to a gene: 6. The CDR3 is 15 amino acids. The germline gives CDR1 SGHNT, CDR2 YYREEE (reference sequence). The CDR3 nucleotides are TGTGCCAGCAGCTTAGGGGACAGGGTTCTCGGGGAGCTGTTTTTT. Encoded protein: CASSLGDRVLGELFF.

The rearrangement joins TRBV27 to TRBJ2-1; 7 bases align to TRBD2. In germline, CDR1 is MNHEY, CDR2 SMNVEV (reference sequence). The CDR3 loop spans 15 amino acids. Trimming at V came to 8 bases and at J to 7 bases, leaving 14 bases not matched to a gene. The CDR3 coding sequence is TGTGCCAGCGCCGTAGCACGGGCGGGGGTGAATGAGCAGTTCTTC. It yields the protein CASAVARAGVNEQFF.

V is TRBV29-1 and J is TRBJ1-2; 12 bases agree with TRBD1. The CDR3 sequence is 12 residues long. With V trimmed by 3 bases and J by 8 bases, 1 base remained unmatched. CDR1 is SQVTM and CDR2 is ANQGSEA in the germline V gene. The CDR3 region is CSVEGQGAGYTF. In DNA form, the CDR3 reads TGCAGCGTTGAGGGACAGGGGGCGGGCTACACCTTC.

The chain carries TRBV30 and TRBJ1-6; D is undetermined. The length of the CDR3 is 13 residues. Trimming cost V 4 bases and J 9 bases, with 13 bases left between them. Germline V gives CDR1 GTSNPN, CDR2 SVGIG (reference sequence). The CDR3 loop is CAWTMTTGSPLHF. Written as DNA, the CDR3 is TGTGCCTGGACGATGACGACGGGTTCACCCCTCCACTTT.

This sequence joins TRBV28 and TRBJ2-7; perhaps TRBD2 as D (6 bases). In germline, CDR1 is MDHEN, CDR2 SYDVKM. The CDR3 is made up of 13 amino acids. The V end lost 5 bases, the J end lost 3 bases, and 11 bases lay between the germline ends. In DNA, the CDR3 is TGTGCCAGCAGTACCCCGGGGGACTACGAGCAGTACTTC. The encoded protein is CASSTPGDYEQYF.

J is TRBJ1-6 and V is TRBV2, with 9 bases aligning to TRBD1. Trimming cost V 5 bases and J 6 bases; bases outside gene matches: 5. Germline CDR1 is SNHLY and CDR2 is FYNNEI. This CDR3 region has 15 residues. The CDR3 DNA is TGTGCCAGCAGTAATCCGGGACAGGGTAATTCACCCCTCCACTTT. Its protein product is CASSNPGQGNSPLHF.

V gene TRBV7-8 combines with J gene TRBJ1-1; D not certain. The CDR3 sequence is 16 residues long. Deletions cut 5 bases from V and 1 base from J, with 17 bases between. Germline CDR1 and CDR2: SGHVS and FQNEAQ. The CDR3 sequence is CASSVLVAPANTEAFF. The CDR3 coding sequence is TGTGCCAGCAGCGTACTAGTTGCACCTGCGAACACTGAAGCTTTCTTT. The variable domain in full, with the rest retrieved from reference TRBV7-8 and TRBJ1-1, is GAGVSQSPRYKVAKRGQDVALRCDPISGHVSLFWYQQALGQGPEFLTYFQNEAQLDKSGLPSDRFFAERPEGSVSTLKIQRTQQEDSAVYLCASSVLVAPANTEAFFGQGTRLTVV.

V and J are TRBV5-4 and TRBJ1-1; 9 nucleotides agree with TRBD1. The CDR3 contains 15 residues. The V and J ends lost 3 bases and 8 bases, in that order; junction bases with no gene match: 11. Germline CDR1 is SGHNT and CDR2 is YYREEE (reference sequence). CDR3 DNA sequence: TGTGCCAGCAGCTATGGACAGGGGAGGAGGCGGGAAGCTTTCTTT. Protein: CASSYGQGRRREAFF. The full variable domain, with the rest looked up from reference TRBV5-4 and TRBJ1-1, is ETGVTQSPTHLIKTRGQQVTLRCSSQSGHNTVSWYQQALGQGPQFIFQYYREEENGRGNFPPRFSGLQFPNYSSELNVNALELDDSALYLCASSYGQGRRREAFFGQGTRLTVV.

The CDR3 sequence is CASSLYFGQGHEQYF. CDR3 DNA sequence: TGTGCCAGCAGTTTATATTTTGGACAGGGCCACGAGCAGTACTTC. The rearrangement links TRBV27 to TRBJ2-7, with 8 bases identical to TRBD1. The CDR3 is 15 residues long. The trim removed 1 base at V and 5 bases at J, leaving 7 bases unmatched. The V gene's germline CDR1 is MNHEY and CDR2 SMNVEV (reference sequence).

The chain is built from TRBV5-6 and TRBJ2-3; perhaps TRBD1 as D (6 bases). V lost 3 bases and J 2 bases, leaving 16 bases between the germline ends. This CDR3 has 16 amino acids. Germline V gene sequence: CDR1 SGHDT, CDR2 YYEEEE. CDR3: CASSSAGTPDTDTQYF. Written as DNA, the CDR3 is TGTGCCAGCAGCTCGGCCGGGACACCCGACACAGATACGCAGTATTTT. Full variable domain (rest looked up from reference TRBV5-6 and TRBJ2-3): DAGVTQSPTHLIKTRGQQVTLRCSPKSGHDTVSWYQQALGQGPQFIFQYYEEEERQRGNFPDRFSGHQFPNYSSELNVNALLLGDSALYLCASSSAGTPDTDTQYFGPGTRLTVL.

The table lists this clone with a count of one. The rearrangement uses TRBV28 and TRBJ2-7, with 9 bases aligning to TRBD2. CDR1 is MDHEN, CDR2 SYDVKM, per germline. The V gene end was trimmed by 4 bases and the J gene end by 2 bases; junction bases not matched to a gene: 9. CDR3 length: 16 amino acids. CDR3 in amino acids: CASSSPRAGGAYEQYF. CDR3 sequence (DNA): TGTGCCAGCAGTTCCCCGAGGGCGGGGGGGGCCTACGAGCAGTACTTC.

This clone was seen only a few times. The chain employs TRBV5-1 and TRBJ1-4; 9 bases map to TRBD1. V shed 4 bases and J 8 bases; nucleotides not matched to a gene: 9. This CDR3 contains 15 residues. Per germline, CDR1 SGHRS and CDR2 YFSETQ. Here the CDR3 reads CASSQGQGTSEKLFF. The CDR3 nucleotides are TGCGCCAGCAGCCAAGGACAGGGGACGAGCGAAAAACTGTTTTTT.

This rearrangement joins TRBV6-1 to TRBJ2-5; 7 nucleotides line up with TRBD1. The J call may not be correct, given that the DNA end is closer to TRBJ2-7. The germline CDR1 and CDR2 sequences are MNHNS and SASEGT. This CDR3 is built from 15 residues. CDR3 protein: CASSENGGQPYEQYF. CDR3 DNA: TGTGCCAGCAGTGAAAATGGGGGACAGCCCTACGAGCAGTACTTC.

This sequence joins TRBV15 and TRBJ2-3, with D possibly matching TRBD1 (5 bases). Germline CDR1 reads LNHNV; CDR2 reads YYDKDF (reference sequence). Trimming stripped 5 bases from V and 2 bases from J, with 17 bases between. The CDR3 length is 16 residues. CDR3 in DNA: TGTGCCACCAGCGGACGAGTGGGGCCGCACACAGATACGCAGTATTTT. It is translated as CATSGRVGPHTDTQYF.

The V and J genes are TRBV5-4 and TRBJ2-7, with D perhaps matching TRBD2 (6 bases). This CDR3 has 12 amino acids. V was clipped by 10 bases and J by 0 bases, with 11 bases between them. Germline V gives CDR1 SGHNT, CDR2 YYREEE (reference sequence). The CDR3 DNA follows: TGTGCCTGTTCGGGGGACTCCTACGAGCAGTACTTC. This translates into CACSGDSYEQYF.

The chain has TRBV11-3 and TRBJ2-7; the D gene is possibly TRBD1 (6 bases). This CDR3 contains 13 residues. V dropped 1 base and J dropped 4 bases, with 8 bases sitting between them. CDR1 is SGHNT, CDR2 YENEEA, per germline. The CDR3 spells CASSLGTEYEQYF. In nucleotides, the CDR3 is TGTGCCAGCAGCTTAGGGACAGAGTACGAGCAGTACTTC.

V gene TRBV5-4 combines with J gene TRBJ2-2; 9 bases fit TRBD1. This CDR3 contains 14 residues. V dropped 3 bases and J dropped 7; count of bases not matched to a gene: 4. CDR1 and CDR2 (germline): SGHNT, YYREEE (reference sequence). For the CDR3, the DNA is TGTGCCAGCAGCTCGGACAGGGGCTTCGGGGAGCTGTTTTTT. The encoded protein is CASSSDRGFGELFF. The entire variable domain, with the rest obtained from reference TRBV5-4 and TRBJ2-2, is as follows: ETGVTQSPTHLIKTRGQQVTLRCSSQSGHNTVSWYQQALGQGPQFIFQYYREEENGRGNFPPRFSGLQFPNYSSELNVNALELDDSALYLCASSSDRGFGELFFGEGSRLTVL.

This clone has only one observation. This sequence joins TRBV11-2 and TRBJ1-5; D not certain. Germline V lookup: CDR1 SGHAT, CDR2 FQNNGV. Trimming removed 2 bases at V and 0 bases at J, with 14 bases between. The CDR3 runs 17 residues. CDR3 nucleotides: TGTGCCAGCAGCTTAACCAGCGGTCGATATAGCAATCAGCCCCAGCATTTT. Its protein product is CASSLTSGRYSNQPQHF.

This chain connects TRBV7-9 to TRBJ1-3, with TRBD1 as a possible D gene (6 bases). In germline, CDR1 is SEHNR, CDR2 FQNEAQ (reference sequence). The CDR3 spans 15 residues. Trimming left V 5 bases short and J 0 bases short, with 11 bases between. The CDR3 protein is CASSRQGPSGNTIYF. CDR3 sequence (DNA): TGTGCCAGCAGCCGCCAGGGGCCCTCTGGAAACACCATATATTTT.